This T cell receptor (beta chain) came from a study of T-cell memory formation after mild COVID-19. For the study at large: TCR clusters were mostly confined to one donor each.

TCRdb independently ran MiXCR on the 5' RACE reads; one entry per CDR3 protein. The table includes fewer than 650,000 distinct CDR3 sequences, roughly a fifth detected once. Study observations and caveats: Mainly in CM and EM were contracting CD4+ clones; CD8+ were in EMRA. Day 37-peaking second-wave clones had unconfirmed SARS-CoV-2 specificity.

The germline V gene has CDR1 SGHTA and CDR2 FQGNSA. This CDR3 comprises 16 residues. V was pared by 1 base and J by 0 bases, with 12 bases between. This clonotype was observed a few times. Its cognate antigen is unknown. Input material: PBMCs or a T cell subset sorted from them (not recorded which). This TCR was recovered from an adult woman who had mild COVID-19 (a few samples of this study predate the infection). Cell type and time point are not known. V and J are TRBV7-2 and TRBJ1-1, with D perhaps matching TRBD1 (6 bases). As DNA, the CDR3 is TGTGCCAGCAGCTTAGGGGGGCCTACTATGAACACTGAAGCTTTCTTT. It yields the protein CASSLGGPTMNTEAFF.